Below, 26 T cell receptor beta chains from the same sample are listed, as sequenced in a study of T cell responses to AZD1222 COVID-19 vaccine (dated by TCRdb to about 2021). The library was produced with the immunoSEQ multiplex PCR assay. TCRdb holds this immuneACCESS table with in-frame rearrangements only. Some clones are missing; in checked studies, unresolved V genes explain under half, and the rest has no known cause. This sample has roughly 80,000 clones in its table, and under 95% of those were observed once. The top ten hold approximately 4.5% of the sample. Interpreted using the paper, the time point label stands for: baseline before first vaccination. The material sequenced was peripheral blood, taken on day 0 of AZD1222 vaccination. Receptors originate from an adult in good health.

This clone has a single count. The CDR3: CASKGYQETQYF. In DNA, the CDR3 is TGCGCCAGCAAGGGGTACCAAGAGACCCAGTACTTC. J is TRBJ2-5 and V is TRBV10-1, with D possibly TRBD1 on 5 matching bases. Germline V gives CDR1 WNHNN, CDR2 SYGVQD (reference sequence). The length of the CDR3 is 12 residues. V dropped 7 bases and J dropped 0 bases, with 6 bases sitting between them.

The chain couples TRBV7-6 to TRBJ1-5; TRBD1 might be the D (6 bases). Per germline, CDR1 SGHVS and CDR2 FNYEAQ. The CDR3 is 13 residues long. V was cut by 5 bases and J by 5 bases, with 10 bases left in between. The CDR3 reads CASSPNRDQPQHF. The DNA of the CDR3 is TGTGCCAGCAGCCCCAACAGGGATCAGCCCCAGCATTTT.

This clone was seen once. The rearrangement joins TRBV13 to TRBJ2-2; 11 bases match TRBD1. The germline V gene encodes CDR1 PRHDT and CDR2 FYEKMQ (reference sequence). J was trimmed by 4 bases and V by 8 bases; bases with no gene match: 9. The CDR3 covers 16 residues. The DNA for the CDR3 is TGTGCCAGCCGGGACAGGGGGAATGTAGGCACCGGGGAGCTGTTTTTT. Translation: CASRDRGNVGTGELFF.

The J gene is TRBJ1-1, the V gene TRBV9; D perhaps matches TRBD1 (6 bases). Trimming removed 3 bases from V and 6 bases from J, with 12 bases in between. This CDR3 region has 13 residues. Germline-derived CDR1 and CDR2 are SGDLS and YYNGEE. For the CDR3, the DNA is TGTGCCAGCAGCGGGACAGACGCAGCTGAAGCTTTCTTT. The encoded protein is CASSGTDAAEAFF.

The chain couples TRBV13 to TRBJ1-4, with a weak D call TRBD1 (5 bases). V dropped 0 bases and J dropped 4 bases, with 12 bases sitting between them. This CDR3 comprises 16 residues. CDR1 PRHDT and CDR2 FYEKMQ come from the germline V gene (reference sequence). The CDR3 nucleotides read TGTGCCAGCAGCTTAGGAGGGACCCGCTATAATGAAAAACTGTTTTTT. This encodes CASSLGGTRYNEKLFF.

This chain links TRBV10-3 with TRBJ1-5, with TRBD1 identical over 11 bases. The V segment lost 5 bases and the J segment 5 bases; nucleotides outside the gene matches: 5. CDR1 is ENHRY, CDR2 SYGVKD, per germline. CDR3 length: 15 amino acids. The CDR3 here is CAISSDRGQDQPQHF. CDR3 nucleotide sequence: TGTGCCATCAGTTCGGACAGGGGGCAGGATCAGCCCCAGCATTTT.

The rearrangement links TRBV9 to TRBJ2-1; TRBD2 matches at 7 bases. With V trimmed by 4 bases and J by 9 bases, 13 bases remained unmatched. The CDR3 is made up of 15 amino acids. In germline, CDR1 is SGDLS, CDR2 YYNGEE. CDR3 sequence: CASSQRTSQRGEQFF. The CDR3 DNA is TGTGCCAGCAGCCAGAGGACTAGTCAACGAGGTGAGCAGTTCTTC.

This rearrangement joins TRBV18 to TRBJ1-1, with D maybe TRBD1 (5 bases). The CDR3 runs to 13 residues. The V and J ends lost 8 bases and 4 bases respectively, with 14 bases between them. Germline V gene data show CDR1 as KGHSH and CDR2 as LQKENI. In nucleotides, the CDR3 is TGTGCCAGCGAAGCCCCGGGGGGCACTGAAGCTTTCTTT. Protein sequence: CASEAPGGTEAFF.

The chain employs TRBV7-9 and TRBJ1-1; D gene unclear. CDR1 and CDR2 (germline): SEHNR, FQNEAQ (reference sequence). CDR3 length: 14 amino acids. Trimming pared 1 base from V and 10 bases from J, leaving 16 bases between. CDR3 in amino acids: CASSLGIILAGAFF. The CDR3, as DNA: TGTGCCAGCAGCTTAGGCATTATTCTGGCTGGAGCTTTCTTT.

This clone was seen only a few times. This chain joins TRBV4-2 and TRBJ2-6, with 7 bases that match TRBD2. This CDR3 contains 19 residues. Germline V gene lookup returns CDR1 LGHNA and CDR2 YNFKEQ. Losses at the gene ends were 0 bases for V and 0 bases for J; bases not matched to a gene: 8. CDR3 in amino acids: CASSQDPGLPFSGANVLTF. The CDR3 DNA sequence: TGTGCCAGCAGCCAAGATCCGGGACTACCTTTCTCTGGGGCCAACGTCCTGACTTTC.

This clone was counted once. This chain joins TRBV12-3 or TRBV12-4 and TRBJ1-5; D is unresolved. The CDR3 sequence is 12 residues long. V shed 6 bases and J shed 7 bases, with 10 bases lying between them. CDR3 in amino acids: CASREYQQPQHF. CDR3 coding DNA: TGTGCCAGCAGGGAATACCAACAGCCCCAGCATTTT.

The CDR3 coding sequence is TGTGCCAGCAGCACCCTAGGCTACTATGGCTACACCTTC. Its protein product is CASSTLGYYGYTF. The chain is built from TRBV7-8 and TRBJ1-2; D is ambiguous. V lost 5 bases and J lost 3, with 10 bases in between. The germline V gene has CDR1 SGHVS and CDR2 FQNEAQ. This CDR3 spans 13 amino acids.

The rearrangement joins TRBV5-4 to TRBJ2-7, with D perhaps being TRBD1 or TRBD2 (6 bases each). Germline-derived CDR1 and CDR2 are SGHNT and YYREEE (reference sequence). V lost 4 bases to trimming and J lost 2 bases, with 16 bases between them. The CDR3 covers 15 residues. CDR3 protein: CASSTGANPTYEQYF. As DNA, the CDR3 is TGTGCCAGCAGCACGGGGGCGAACCCCACCTACGAGCAGTACTTC. Looking up the rest from reference TRBV5-4 and TRBJ2-7 gives the full variable domain: ETGVTQSPTHLIKTRGQQVTLRCSSQSGHNTVSWYQQALGQGPQFIFQYYREEENGRGNFPPRFSGLQFPNYSSELNVNALELDDSALYLCASSTGANPTYEQYFGPGTRLTVT.

This sequence joins TRBV11-2 and TRBJ1-1; unclear D gene. The CDR3 is 15 residues long. From germline, CDR1 is SGHAT and CDR2 FQNNGV. V was clipped by 1 base and J by 5 bases, with 14 bases between them. The DNA for the CDR3 is TGTGCCAGCAGCTTAGTAGGAAAGGGTAGGACTGAAGCTTTCTTT. Translating gives CASSLVGKGRTEAFF.

This chain joins TRBV2 and TRBJ1-3; no clear D. Trimming cost V 8 bases and J 0 bases, with 8 bases left between them. Germline V gene lookup returns CDR1 SNHLY and CDR2 FYNNEI. This CDR3 has 13 amino acids. In DNA form, the CDR3 reads TGTGCCAGCCTGGCGGGCTCTGGAAACACCATATATTTT. Encoded protein: CASLAGSGNTIYF.

The chain employs TRBV3-1 (or the pseudogene TRBV3-2) and TRBJ1-1, with D unresolved. CDR3 length equals 12 residues. V lost 0 bases and J lost 13, with 12 bases in between. The germline V gene has CDR1 LGHDT and CDR2 YNNKEL (reference sequence). CDR3 DNA: TGTGCCAGCAGCCAAGAGGTCCGGACCTTTTTCTTT. This translates into CASSQEVRTFFF.

The CDR3 DNA reads as TGTGCCAGCAGCCTCGTCACAGATACGCAGTATTTT. This translates into CASSLVTDTQYF. The V gene is TRBV5-4, the J gene TRBJ2-3; no clear D gene. CDR1 and CDR2 (germline): SGHNT, YYREEE (reference sequence). Trimming took 4 bases from V and 2 from J, leaving 5 bases between them. This CDR3 has 12 residues.

The chain recombines TRBV5-8 with TRBJ2-7, with D possibly being TRBD2 (7 bases). The CDR3 is 14 residues long. The V gene's germline CDR1 is SGHTS and CDR2 YDEGEE. V dropped 0 bases and J dropped 6 bases, with 13 bases sitting between them. The DNA of the CDR3 is TGTGCCAGCAGCTTGGGCGGGGGCACGGGCGAGCAGTACTTC. Protein product: CASSLGGGTGEQYF.

The J gene is TRBJ2-2, the V gene TRBV9; 8 bases agree with TRBD1. The trim removed 6 bases at V and 5 bases at J, leaving 6 bases unmatched. Germline V gene lookup returns CDR1 SGDLS and CDR2 YYNGEE. The CDR3 contains 14 residues. The CDR3 DNA sequence: TGTGCCAGCAACGACAGGGGACGAACCGGGGAGCTGTTTTTT. It translates to CASNDRGRTGELFF.

The chain employs TRBV10-3 and TRBJ2-5; D unresolved. This CDR3 has 13 amino acids. Trimming stripped 4 bases from V and 4 bases from J, with 10 bases between. Germline-derived CDR1 and CDR2 are ENHRY and SYGVKD. DNA of the CDR3: TGTGCCATCAGTGGACCCCGAGGAGAGACCCAGTACTTC. Protein: CAISGPRGETQYF.

This clone was observed a few times. The CDR3: CASSFGGSSGNTIYF. The DNA of the CDR3 is TGTGCCAGCAGCTTCGGAGGGAGCTCTGGAAACACCATATATTTT. J is TRBJ1-3 and V is TRBV7-9; D unclear. Trimming pared 3 bases from V and 0 bases from J, leaving 9 bases between. The germline gives CDR1 SEHNR, CDR2 FQNEAQ (reference sequence). There are 15 residues in the CDR3.

This chain uses TRBV7-6 with TRBJ2-1; 7 bases align to TRBD2. The V and J ends lost 0 bases and 0 bases, in that order; junction bases with no gene match: 11. The CDR3 is made up of 19 amino acids. Germline assignment: CDR1 SGHVS and CDR2 FNYEAQ. CDR3 protein: CASSLATSSGASSYNEQFF. CDR3 nucleotides: TGTGCCAGCAGCTTAGCGACCTCGAGCGGGGCGAGCTCCTACAATGAGCAGTTCTTC.

The chain employs TRBV4-1 and TRBJ1-3; D not certain. V was pared by 0 bases and J by 0 bases, with 12 bases between. Germline values: CDR1 MGHRA, CDR2 YSYEKL. This CDR3 has 17 residues. The CDR3 nucleotides read TGCGCCAGCAGCCAAGAGTTCGACGCCACCTCTGGAAACACCATATATTTT. This encodes CASSQEFDATSGNTIYF.

The chain links TRBV15 to TRBJ2-2; D is tentatively TRBD1 or TRBD2 (6 bases each). In germline, CDR1 is LNHNV, CDR2 YYDKDF (reference sequence). The CDR3 covers 16 residues. Trimming took 6 bases from V and 2 from J, leaving 16 bases between them. The CDR3 sequence: CATRVHGGRNTGELFF. In nucleotides, the CDR3 is TGTGCCACCAGGGTTCACGGGGGCCGAAACACCGGGGAGCTGTTTTTT.

The V gene is TRBV10-3, the J gene TRBJ1-4; TRBD1 aligns across 7 bases. With V trimmed by 6 bases and J by 5 bases, 6 bases remained unmatched. The V gene's germline CDR1 is ENHRY and CDR2 SYGVKD. The CDR3 length is 14 residues. The CDR3 here is CAIRGAGGNEKLFF. The DNA for the CDR3 is TGTGCCATCAGAGGGGCAGGGGGAAATGAAAAACTGTTTTTT.

The chain links TRBV11-2 to TRBJ1-2; unclear D gene. With 0 bases removed from V and 6 bases from J, the gap between germline ends came to 17 bases. Germline V gives CDR1 SGHAT, CDR2 FQNNGV. This CDR3 has 16 amino acids. CDR3 nucleotides: TGTGCCAGCAGCTTAGATCTGGGAAAAGGTCGGCATGGCTACACCTTC. Translation: CASSLDLGKGRHGYTF.